This record concerns one T cell receptor (beta chain) sequence. Profiling relied on immunoSEQ multiplex PCR, and the TCRdb table lists in-frame clones only, not all of them. The table includes around 47,000 clones, 90% to 95% detected once. This record comes from a study of T cells after posttransplantation cyclophosphamide. The CDR3 length is 15 residues. Trimming cost V 0 bases and J 2 bases; bases outside gene matches: 4. Looked up from germline, CDR1 is GTSNPN and CDR2 is SVGIG (reference sequence). Sequencing was performed on PBMCs. This sequence joins TRBV30 and TRBJ1-1; 9 nucleotides match TRBD1. This TCR was recovered from a woman in her thirties in good health and a related stem cell transplant donor. CDR3 in DNA: TGTGCCTGGAGTGTATGGGACAGGGATAACACTGAAGCTTTCTTT. Translation gives CAWSVWDRDNTEAFF.